The 17 T cell receptor beta chains below come from one sample, sequenced in a study of immune evolution from preneoplasia to lung adenocarcinoma. The protocol was immunoSEQ multiplex PCR, while the TCRdb copy is restricted to in-frame clones and leaves out a portion. The repertoire holds 5,500 to 7,500 clones, with more than 80% as singletons. Sequenced input: FFPE invasive lung adenocarcinoma tissue. The source of these receptors is a person aged 50 or older with lung adenocarcinoma.

The chain recombines TRBV6-1 with TRBJ1-1, with 12 bases aligning to TRBD1. This CDR3 spans 15 amino acids. The germline V gene encodes CDR1 MNHNS and CDR2 SASEGT. The V and J ends lost 0 bases and 10 bases, in that order; junction bases with no gene match: 6. CDR3 region: CASSEAGTGGEVAFF. As DNA, the CDR3 is TGTGCCAGCAGTGAAGCGGGGACAGGGGGCGAGGTAGCTTTCTTT.

V is TRBV30 and J is TRBJ1-2; D possibly corresponds to TRBD1 (6 bases). This CDR3 spans 15 amino acids. V lost 3 bases, J lost 8 bases, and 22 bases lay in between. CDR1 GTSNPN and CDR2 SVGIG come from the germline V gene (reference sequence). CDR3 DNA: TGTGCCTGGAGCCGAGGGGGTTTACGCGCGCGGGGCTACACCTTC. Protein sequence: CAWSRGGLRARGYTF.

This rearrangement joins TRBV6-6 to TRBJ2-7; no clear D gene. Per the germline V gene, CDR1 is MNHNY and CDR2 is SVGAGI (reference sequence). The length of the CDR3 is 16 residues. Deletions cut 0 bases from V and 2 bases from J, with 14 bases between. The CDR3 region is CASSYSVGSLAYEQYF. CDR3 DNA: TGTGCCAGCAGTTACTCGGTGGGTTCGCTGGCCTACGAGCAGTACTTC.

This clone was seen just once. CDR3 residues: CASSQDQGLGGYTF. In nucleotides, the CDR3 is TGCGCCAGCAGCCAAGATCAGGGGTTGGGAGGCTACACCTTC. The V gene is TRBV4-1, the J gene TRBJ1-2; weak D call: TRBD1 (6 bases). The V end lost 0 bases, the J end lost 8 bases, and 13 bases lay between the germline ends. This CDR3 region has 14 residues. CDR1 is MGHRA, CDR2 YSYEKL, per germline.

This chain links TRBV27 with TRBJ2-5; D not certain. The CDR3 length is 15 residues. The germline gives CDR1 MNHEY, CDR2 SMNVEV (reference sequence). Trimming took off 5 bases at V and 2 bases at J, with 15 bases between the two ends. CDR3 coding DNA: TGTGCCAGCAGTCCACTTCTGCTGGGTCAAGAGACCCAGTACTTC. This translates into CASSPLLLGQETQYF.

V is TRBV27 and J is TRBJ1-5; TRBD1 is a possible D gene (5 bases). This CDR3 comprises 16 residues. Between the trimmed V and J ends, which lost 1 base and 0 bases, there was a span of 10 bases. Germline CDR1 and CDR2: MNHEY and SMNVEV (reference sequence). Here the CDR3 reads CASSLYQGNSNQPQHF. As DNA, the CDR3 is TGTGCCAGCAGTTTATATCAGGGTAATAGCAATCAGCCCCAGCATTTT.

The chain carries TRBV30 and TRBJ1-5, with D tentatively TRBD1 (5 bases). Germline V lookup: CDR1 GTSNPN, CDR2 SVGIG (reference sequence). This CDR3 region has 18 residues. V lost 0 bases and J lost 4, with 22 bases in between. CDR3 in DNA: TGTGCCTGGAGTGTAGGGGCGGTCGGGCCCCCGGCGAATCAGCCCCAGCATTTT. Encoded protein: CAWSVGAVGPPANQPQHF.

The V call is TRBV25-1, the J call TRBJ2-6; a possible D gene is TRBD2 (5 bases). This CDR3 has 15 residues. The ends were cut back, 8 bases at V and 3 bases at J, with 14 bases in the middle. Germline lookup yields CDR1 MGHDK and CDR2 SYGVNS. In DNA form, the CDR3 reads TGTGCCAGCGGAGGACCGACCGGTGGGGCCAACGTCCTGACTTTC. This translates into CASGGPTGGANVLTF.

The chain joins TRBV4-1 to TRBJ2-7; TRBD2 aligns across 7 bases. The ends lost 1 base at V and 3 bases at J; junction bases unmatched: 3. The CDR3 is 14 amino acids. Per germline, CDR1 MGHRA and CDR2 YSYEKL. The CDR3 coding sequence is TGCGCCAGCAGCCAAGCGGGGGAGGGCTACGAGCAGTACTTC. Encoded protein: CASSQAGEGYEQYF.

V and J are TRBV29-1 and TRBJ1-2; a weak D match, TRBD1 (5 bases). Germline CDR1 reads SQVTM; CDR2 reads ANQGSEA. V was shortened by 0 bases and J by 4 bases, with 9 bases between the two germline ends. The CDR3 consists of 13 residues. The CDR3 DNA reads as TGCAGCGTTGAAGAACCAAGGGGCTATGGCTACACCTTC. Its protein product is CSVEEPRGYGYTF.

The chain carries TRBV5-4 and TRBJ2-7; D is perhaps TRBD1 or TRBD2 (5 bases each). Germline CDR1 is SGHNT and CDR2 is YYREEE (reference sequence). The V gene lost 7 bases and the J gene lost 0 bases, with 11 bases spanning the gap. The CDR3 covers 13 residues. CDR3 DNA: TGTGCCAGCGGGACGGATAGCTCCTACGAGCAGTACTTC. Translating it yields CASGTDSSYEQYF.

The gene calls are TRBV21-1 and TRBJ2-7; TRBD2 is taken as the D call from the table, unchecked against the DNA. TRBV21-1 is termed a pseudogene. This CDR3 has 12 residues. The CDR3 sequence is CAPRSEFYEQYF. The CDR3, as DNA: TGTGCCCCAAGGAGCGAGTTTTACGAGCAGTACTTC.

This clone was seen only a few times. The rearrangement uses TRBV28 and TRBJ2-7, with 8 nucleotides matching TRBD1. This CDR3 contains 13 residues. Germline loops: CDR1 MDHEN, CDR2 SYDVKM. The ends lost 10 bases at V and 1 base at J; junction bases unmatched: 6. In DNA, the CDR3 is TGTGCCACCCGGACAGGGTTTTCCTACGAGCAGTACTTC. Protein product: CATRTGFSYEQYF. The entire variable domain, with the rest obtained from reference TRBV28 and TRBJ2-7, is as follows: DVKVTQSSRYLVKRTGEKVFLECVQDMDHENMFWYRQDPGLGLRLIYFSYDVKMKEKGDIPEGYSVSREKKERFSLILESASTNQTSMYLCATRTGFSYEQYFGPGTRLTVT.

The chain employs TRBV5-1 and TRBJ2-1; 8 bases align to TRBD2. The ends lost 1 base at V and 3 bases at J; junction bases unmatched: 6. The CDR3 loop spans 16 amino acids. The V gene's germline CDR1 is SGHRS and CDR2 YFSETQ. CDR3 nucleotides: TGCGCCAGCAGCTTGACGGCGGGAGGTGGCTACAATGAGCAGTTCTTC. Translated: CASSLTAGGGYNEQFF.

V and J are TRBV6-1 and TRBJ2-7; 7 nucleotides line up with TRBD1. The CDR3 length is 13 residues. The V gene end was trimmed by 7 bases and the J gene end by 2 bases; junction bases not matched to a gene: 5. Germline V gene sequence: CDR1 MNHNS, CDR2 SASEGT. The CDR3 region has the DNA TGTGCCAGCACCGAAACAGGGGCCTACGAGCAGTACTTC. Translation gives CASTETGAYEQYF.

The chain recombines TRBV19 with TRBJ2-7; 7 nucleotides agree with TRBD1. The CDR3 runs to 16 residues. Germline lookup yields CDR1 LNHDA and CDR2 SQIVND (reference sequence). V trimming: 3 bases; J trimming: 4 bases; junction bases outside the gene matches: 12. The CDR3 loop reads CASSIGSGTALYEQYF. The DNA of the CDR3 is TGTGCCAGTAGTATCGGGTCCGGGACAGCTTTATACGAGCAGTACTTC.

The V and J genes are TRBV10-3 and TRBJ2-2, with 11 bases aligning to TRBD2. V trimming: 6 bases; J trimming: 0 bases; junction bases outside the gene matches: 3. CDR3 size: 16 residues. The germline V gene encodes CDR1 ENHRY and CDR2 SYGVKD. The CDR3 spells CAIRRLAGPNTGELFF. In DNA form, the CDR3 reads TGTGCCATCAGGAGACTAGCGGGGCCGAACACCGGGGAGCTGTTTTTT.